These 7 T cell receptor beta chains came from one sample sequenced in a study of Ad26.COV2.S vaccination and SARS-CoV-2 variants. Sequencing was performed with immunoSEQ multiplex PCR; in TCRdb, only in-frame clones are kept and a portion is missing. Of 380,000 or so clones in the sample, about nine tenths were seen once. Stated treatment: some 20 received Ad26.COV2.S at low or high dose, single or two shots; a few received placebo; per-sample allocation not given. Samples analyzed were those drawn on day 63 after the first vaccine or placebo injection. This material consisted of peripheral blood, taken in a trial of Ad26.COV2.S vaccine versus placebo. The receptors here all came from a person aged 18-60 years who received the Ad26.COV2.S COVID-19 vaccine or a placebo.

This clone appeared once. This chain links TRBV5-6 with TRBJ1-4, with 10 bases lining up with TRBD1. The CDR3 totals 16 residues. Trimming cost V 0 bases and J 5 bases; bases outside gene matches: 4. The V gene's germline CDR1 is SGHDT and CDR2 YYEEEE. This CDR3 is CASSLAGTGVNEKLFF. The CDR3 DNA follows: TGTGCCAGCAGCTTGGCCGGGACAGGGGTGAATGAAAAACTGTTTTTT.

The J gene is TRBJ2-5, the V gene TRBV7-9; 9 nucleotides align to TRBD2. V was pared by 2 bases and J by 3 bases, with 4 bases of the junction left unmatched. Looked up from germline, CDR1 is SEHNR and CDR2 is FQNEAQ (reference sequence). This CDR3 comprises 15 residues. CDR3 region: CASSLRSSGEETQYF. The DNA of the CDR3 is TGTGCCAGCAGCTTACGATCTAGCGGGGAAGAGACCCAGTACTTC.

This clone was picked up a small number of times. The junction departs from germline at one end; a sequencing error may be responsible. CDR3 DNA: TGCGCCAGCAGCCAAGATAGCGGACTAGCTTTAATCTTC. It is translated as CASSQDSGLALIF. The chain carries TRBV4-1 and TRBJ2-1, with 8 nucleotides matching TRBD2. CDR1 and CDR2 (germline): MGHRA, YSYEKL. The CDR3 has 13 residues.

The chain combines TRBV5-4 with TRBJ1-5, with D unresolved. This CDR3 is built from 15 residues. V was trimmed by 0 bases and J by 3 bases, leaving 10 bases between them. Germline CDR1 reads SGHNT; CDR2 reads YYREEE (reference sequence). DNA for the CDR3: TGTGCCAGCAGCTTGGGCGGATCACACAATCAGCCCCAGCATTTT. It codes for CASSLGGSHNQPQHF.

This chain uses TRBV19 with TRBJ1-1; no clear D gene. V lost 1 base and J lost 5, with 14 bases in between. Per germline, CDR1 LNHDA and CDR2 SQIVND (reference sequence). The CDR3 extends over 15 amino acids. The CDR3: CASSIGYSGVTEAFF. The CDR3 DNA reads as TGTGCCAGTAGTATAGGGTACTCCGGGGTAACTGAAGCTTTCTTT.

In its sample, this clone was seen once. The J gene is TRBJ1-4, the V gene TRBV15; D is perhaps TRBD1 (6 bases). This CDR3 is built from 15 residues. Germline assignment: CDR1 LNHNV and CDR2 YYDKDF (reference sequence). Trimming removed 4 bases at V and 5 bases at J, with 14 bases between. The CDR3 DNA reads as TGTGCCACCAGCATTTACAGGGCTCGGAATGAAAAACTGTTTTTT. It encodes CATSIYRARNEKLFF.

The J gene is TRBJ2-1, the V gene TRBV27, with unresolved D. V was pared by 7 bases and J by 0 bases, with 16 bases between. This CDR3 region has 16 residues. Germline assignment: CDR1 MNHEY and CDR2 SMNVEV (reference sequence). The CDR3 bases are TGTGCCAGCACCTCACATCTCAGGAACTCCTACAATGAGCAGTTCTTC. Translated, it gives CASTSHLRNSYNEQFF.